The rows below give T cell receptor beta chains drawn from one sample of a study of shared clonotypes between healthy human individuals. Measured with immunoSEQ multiplex PCR; TCRdb has only the in-frame clones, and not every one. This table holds about half a million clones, 70% to 80% found once. The sequencing input was PBMCs. Receptor source: a woman aged 40 to 50 in good health. Some clones in this sample may be carry-over from other donors' samples. The conserved cysteine and the conserved F or W are not part of the CDR3 here. The order of the fields is J gene, D gene, V gene, CDR3 protein. D genes are given only for firm matches.

J gene: TRBJ2-2
D gene: -
V gene: TRBV18
CDR3 protein: ASFDPAGELF

J gene: TRBJ1-5
D gene: -
V gene: TRBV28
CDR3 protein: ASTPGQGNQPQH

J gene: TRBJ1-4
D gene: TRBD1
V gene: TRBV5-1
CDR3 protein: ASSFYPTGGSTNEKLF

J gene: TRBJ2-1
D gene: TRBD2
V gene: TRBV11-1
CDR3 protein: ASSPHGRRLV

J gene: TRBJ2-3
D gene: -
V gene: TRBV11-3
CDR3 protein: ASSLEVRDTQY

J gene: TRBJ1-4
D gene: -
V gene: TRBV2
CDR3 protein: ASSDRTNEKLF

J gene: TRBJ1-4
D gene: TRBD1
V gene: TRBV6-5
CDR3 protein: ASEGAMGKLF

J gene: TRBJ2-6
D gene: TRBD1
V gene: TRBV5-1
CDR3 protein: ASSNRDRDGANVLT

J gene: TRBJ1-2
D gene: -
V gene: TRBV9
CDR3 protein: ASSVVADGAEGYT

J gene: TRBJ1-2
D gene: -
V gene: TRBV9
CDR3 protein: ASGQPDYGYT

J gene: TRBJ1-5
D gene: TRBD1
V gene: TRBV10-3
CDR3 protein: AISESRGQGSNQPQH

J gene: TRBJ1-2
D gene: -
V gene: TRBV5-5
CDR3 protein: ASSSVGGGYT

J gene: TRBJ1-1
D gene: TRBD1
V gene: TRBV7-2
CDR3 protein: ASSPFGQGEAF

J gene: TRBJ2-7
D gene: -
V gene: TRBV7-4
CDR3 protein: ASSLVWGYEQY

J gene: TRBJ2-7
D gene: TRBD1
V gene: TRBV27
CDR3 protein: ASRYGTGSYEQY

J gene: TRBJ1-5
D gene: -
V gene: TRBV2
CDR3 protein: ASSRQDRNQPQH

J gene: TRBJ2-1
D gene: -
V gene: TRBV11-2
CDR3 protein: ASSLNTNEQF

J gene: TRBJ2-2
D gene: TRBD2
V gene: TRBV5-1
CDR3 protein: ASSSSGREYGELF

J gene: TRBJ2-1
D gene: -
V gene: TRBV5-1
CDR3 protein: ASSLEGDPYNEQF

J gene: TRBJ1-2
D gene: -
V gene: TRBV7-2
CDR3 protein: ASSPSLTRDVHHYGYT

J gene: TRBJ1-2
D gene: TRBD1
V gene: TRBV10-1
CDR3 protein: ASSVRTGVRYHYGYT

J gene: TRBJ2-1
D gene: TRBD1
V gene: TRBV10-2
CDR3 protein: ASREGTGEYNEQF

J gene: TRBJ2-7
D gene: -
V gene: TRBV7-8
CDR3 protein: ASSTTGNSYEQY

J gene: TRBJ2-7
D gene: -
V gene: TRBV10-2
CDR3 protein: ASMNYEQY

J gene: TRBJ2-1
D gene: -
V gene: TRBV7-3
CDR3 protein: ASSSILRGDEQF

J gene: TRBJ1-2
D gene: -
V gene: TRBV28
CDR3 protein: ASSVKGRGRNYGYT

J gene: TRBJ1-4
D gene: -
V gene: TRBV19
CDR3 protein: ASSAPRNNEKLF

J gene: TRBJ2-7
D gene: -
V gene: TRBV25-1
CDR3 protein: ASSGGVGEQY

J gene: TRBJ2-2
D gene: TRBD1
V gene: TRBV6-5
CDR3 protein: ASSYLDRGNTGELF

J gene: TRBJ2-7
D gene: TRBD1
V gene: TRBV5-1
CDR3 protein: ASSSTYGQGLYEQY

J gene: TRBJ1-6
D gene: -
V gene: TRBV6-5
CDR3 protein: ASSDRYSPLH

J gene: TRBJ2-7
D gene: TRBD2
V gene: TRBV28
CDR3 protein: ASSGLAGGVHYEQY

J gene: TRBJ2-5
D gene: -
V gene: TRBV2
CDR3 protein: ASRSWETQY

J gene: TRBJ2-1
D gene: -
V gene: TRBV10-3
CDR3 protein: AITETEDNEQF

J gene: TRBJ2-1
D gene: -
V gene: TRBV20-1
CDR3 protein: SARIWDEQF

J gene: TRBJ1-2
D gene: -
V gene: TRBV5-1
CDR3 protein: ASSLTLIGNYGYT

J gene: TRBJ1-2
D gene: -
V gene: TRBV14
CDR3 protein: ASSQGVYGYT

J gene: TRBJ1-2
D gene: -
V gene: TRBV29-1
CDR3 protein: SVEVGEGYT

J gene: TRBJ2-7
D gene: TRBD2
V gene: TRBV7-3
CDR3 protein: ASSLWLAGVEQY

J gene: TRBJ1-5
D gene: -
V gene: TRBV28
CDR3 protein: ASWGSLSNQPQH

J gene: TRBJ2-7
D gene: TRBD1
V gene: TRBV6-1
CDR3 protein: ASSVWQGAYEQY

J gene: TRBJ1-4
D gene: TRBD1
V gene: TRBV5-1
CDR3 protein: ASSEVTGDNEKLF

J gene: TRBJ2-1
D gene: -
V gene: TRBV20-1
CDR3 protein: SVAAPNEQF

J gene: TRBJ2-3
D gene: TRBD1
V gene: TRBV7-8
CDR3 protein: ASRSLSGQGAKDTQY

J gene: TRBJ1-2
D gene: -
V gene: TRBV21-1
CDR3 protein: ASRDSLYGYT

J gene: TRBJ2-1
D gene: TRBD2
V gene: TRBV10-3
CDR3 protein: AISPGLADNEQF